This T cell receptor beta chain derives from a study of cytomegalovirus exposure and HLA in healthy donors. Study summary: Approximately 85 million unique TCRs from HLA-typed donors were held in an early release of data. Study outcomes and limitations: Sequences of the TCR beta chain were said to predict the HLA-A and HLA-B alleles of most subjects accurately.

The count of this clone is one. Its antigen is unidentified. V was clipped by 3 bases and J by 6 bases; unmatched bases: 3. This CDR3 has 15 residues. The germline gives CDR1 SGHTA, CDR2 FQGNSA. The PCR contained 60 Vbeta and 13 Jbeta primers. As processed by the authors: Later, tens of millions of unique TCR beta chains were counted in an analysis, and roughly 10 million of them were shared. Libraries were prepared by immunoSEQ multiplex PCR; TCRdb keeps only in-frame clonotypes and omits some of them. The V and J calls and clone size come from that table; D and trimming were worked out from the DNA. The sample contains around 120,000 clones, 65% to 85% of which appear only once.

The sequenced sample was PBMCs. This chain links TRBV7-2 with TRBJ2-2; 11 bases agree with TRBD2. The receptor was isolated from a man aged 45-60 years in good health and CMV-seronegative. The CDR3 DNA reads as TGTGCCAGCAGCTTGACTAGCGGGACGGCCGGGGAGCTGTTTTTT. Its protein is CASSLTSGTAGELFF.